Below are 30 T cell receptor beta chains sequenced from a single sample in a study of T-cell reconstitution after alpha-beta-depleted transplantation in children (dated by TCRdb to between 2015 and 2016). In the paper's terms, the treatment or condition label means: allogeneic hematopoietic cell transplantation with graft depleted of TCRalphabeta T cells and CD19 B cells. Library method: PCR. Sequenced using an Illumina HiSeq 2500. To normalize quantification of the TCRbeta repertoire, the TCR libraries were built with molecular barcoding that relied on unique molecular identifiers. TCRdb took the public reads, trimmed them with fastp at Q25, ran MiXCR for clone calling and kept in-frame beta chains. Every distinct CDR3 protein forms one entry, paired with its most common genes and DNA. The sample table contains about 220,000 distinct CDR3 sequences; only one count was recorded for about 15% of them. The biggest ten clones account for just under 45% of the sample.

The source material was PBMCs, mostly from graft donor cells, sampled 360 days after TCRalphabeta/CD19-depleted stem cell transplant. The receptors originated from a male patient aged 2 to 10 who had a stem cell transplant for acute lymphoblastic leukemia, so the T cells may come from the graft donor.

This clonotype was seen at least ten times. The chain recombines TRBV12-3 or TRBV12-4 with TRBJ2-3, with D unresolved. The CDR3 runs 14 residues. Trimming cost V 3 bases and J 1 base, with 8 bases left between them. The CDR3 DNA is TGTGCCAGCAGTTTGGATTGGCGCACAGATACGCAGTATTTT. This codes for CASSLDWRTDTQYF.

The chain combines TRBV20-1 with TRBJ2-3, with 8 bases that match TRBD1. Germline V gene data show CDR1 as DFQATT and CDR2 as SNEGSKA (reference sequence). J was trimmed by 5 bases and V by 1 base; bases with no gene match: 8. This CDR3 has 15 amino acids. As DNA, the CDR3 is TGCAGTGCTAGAGCCTCCAGGGGGCGAGGAGATACGCAGTATTTT. This translates into CSARASRGRGDTQYF.

The chain employs TRBV6-5 and TRBJ2-1; TRBD2 agrees at 8 bases. The germline V gene has CDR1 MNHEY and CDR2 SVGAGI. V lost 4 bases to trimming and J lost 16 bases; unmatched junction nucleotides: 9. The CDR3 is made up of 12 amino acids. CDR3 loop: CASSSTPGLVFF. CDR3 sequence (DNA): TGTGCCAGCAGTTCTACGCCGGGACTAGTTTTCTTC.

The genes are TRBV12-3 or TRBV12-4 and TRBJ2-6; D is perhaps TRBD1 (6 bases). This CDR3 has 16 residues. Trimming took off 3 bases at V and 3 bases at J, with 12 bases between the two ends. The CDR3 DNA is TGTGCCAGCAGTTTCGACAGGTTCTTTGGGGCCAACGTCCTGACTTTC. It translates to CASSFDRFFGANVLTF.

CDR3 in DNA: TGCGCCAGCAGGAGACAGTACACCGGGGAGCTGTTTTTT. Protein product: CASRRQYTGELFF. The chain has TRBV5-1 and TRBJ2-2, with D possibly being TRBD1 (5 bases). From germline, CDR1 is SGHRS and CDR2 YFSETQ. The CDR3 extends over 13 amino acids. V was clipped by 5 bases and J by 3 bases, with 8 bases between them.

V gene TRBV7-8 combines with J gene TRBJ1-1; unclear D gene. V lost 8 bases to trimming and J lost 3 bases, with 13 bases between them. The CDR3 spans 13 residues. The germline V gene has CDR1 SGHVS and CDR2 FQNEAQ. CDR3 amino acids: CASSVRVDTEAFF. CDR3 DNA: TGTGCCAGCTCGGTTCGGGTGGACACTGAAGCTTTCTTT.

In this sample, this clonotype turned up a few times. The chain couples TRBV9 to TRBJ2-1; D possibly uses TRBD1 or TRBD2 (5 bases each). The germline gives CDR1 SGDLS, CDR2 YYNGEE. The germline V and J ends were trimmed by 0 bases and 0 bases, with 10 bases remaining between them. This CDR3 contains 16 residues. The CDR3 DNA reads TGTGCCAGCAGCGTAGACGGGGCCCACTCCTACAATGAGCAGTTCTTC. Its protein is CASSVDGAHSYNEQFF.

This clonotype has just a few counts. In DNA form, the CDR3 reads TGTGCCAGCAGCTACCTTGGGGAAACCTACGAGCAGTACTTC. This translates into CASSYLGETYEQYF. The genes are TRBV27 and TRBJ2-7; D unresolved. Trimming stripped 6 bases from V and 2 bases from J, with 14 bases between. Germline V gene data show CDR1 as MNHEY and CDR2 as SMNVEV (reference sequence). This CDR3 has 14 residues.

This rearrangement joins TRBV7-6 to TRBJ2-1; 9 bases are shared with TRBD2. The length of the CDR3 is 13 residues. Losses at the gene ends were 5 bases for V and 7 bases for J; bases not matched to a gene: 3. Germline-derived CDR1 and CDR2 are SGHVS and FNYEAQ. DNA of the CDR3: TGTGCCAGCAGCAGCGGGAGGAGGAATGAGCAGTTCTTC. The encoded protein is CASSSGRRNEQFF.

The table lists this clonotype with a few counts. V and J are TRBV4-2 and TRBJ1-3; 7 nucleotides match TRBD1. The CDR3 covers 18 residues. Per the germline V gene, CDR1 is LGHNA and CDR2 is YNFKEQ. J lost 0 bases, V lost 4 bases, and 12 bases had no gene match. This chain's CDR3 is CASSPERQGNHSGNTIYF. CDR3 bases: TGTGCCAGCAGCCCAGAACGACAGGGCAACCACTCTGGAAACACCATATATTTT.

V gene TRBV4-2 combines with J gene TRBJ1-1; perhaps TRBD1 as D (5 bases). Trimming took 0 bases from V and 2 from J, leaving 13 bases between them. From germline, CDR1 is LGHNA and CDR2 YNFKEQ. The CDR3 runs to 16 residues. The CDR3 DNA sequence: TGTGCCAGCAGCCAAGATATCGGGGGGGGAAACACTGAAGCTTTCTTT. Encoded protein: CASSQDIGGGNTEAFF.

This sequence joins TRBV9 and TRBJ1-2; 12 bases agree with TRBD1. CDR3 length equals 15 residues. The V segment lost 5 bases and the J segment 2 bases; nucleotides outside the gene matches: 4. Germline-derived CDR1 and CDR2 are SGDLS and YYNGEE. For the CDR3, the DNA is TGTGCCAGCAGGCCCGGGACAGGGGGCAACTATGGCTACACCTTC. This gives the protein CASRPGTGGNYGYTF.

This clonotype has a handful of counts. CDR3 bases: TGTGCCAGCAGTTACTCGCAGGGGGGGGGGGGCACTGAAGCTTTCTTT. Its protein is CASSYSQGGGGTEAFF. The V gene is TRBV6-2 or TRBV6-3, the J gene TRBJ1-1; 7 bases agree with TRBD1. CDR1 and CDR2 from the germline V gene are MNHEY and SVGEGT. Trimming cost V 0 bases and J 4 bases; bases outside gene matches: 8. There are 16 residues in the CDR3.

This clonotype was detected only a few times. V gene TRBV20-1 combines with J gene TRBJ2-1; D ambiguous. This CDR3 has 12 amino acids. V lost 1 base and J 8 bases, leaving 9 bases between the germline ends. Germline CDR1 is DFQATT and CDR2 is SNEGSKA (reference sequence). The CDR3 loop reads CSARGGNYEQFF. CDR3 coding DNA: TGCAGTGCTAGAGGGGGTAATTATGAGCAGTTCTTC.

This clonotype was seen a few times. The V gene is TRBV29-1, the J gene TRBJ2-1, with 10 bases lining up with TRBD2. The V and J ends lost 3 bases and 9 bases, in that order; junction bases with no gene match: 11. CDR3 length: 15 amino acids. The germline V gene encodes CDR1 SQVTM and CDR2 ANQGSEA. CDR3: CSVDEVERGGAEQFF. The CDR3 DNA sequence: TGCAGCGTTGACGAGGTAGAGCGGGGGGGCGCTGAGCAGTTCTTC.

This clonotype was counted only a few times. This chain joins TRBV19 and TRBJ2-6; D not certain. V lost 1 base to trimming and J lost 4 bases, with 5 bases between them. Germline V gives CDR1 LNHDA, CDR2 SQIVND (reference sequence). The CDR3 loop spans 14 amino acids. The CDR3 loop is CASSIGVGANVLTF. In DNA, the CDR3 is TGTGCCAGTAGTATAGGAGTGGGGGCCAACGTCCTGACTTTC.

CDR3 bases: TGTGCCACCATCACAGGGGTTAACATTCAGTACTTC. Encoded protein: CATITGVNIQYF. The genes are TRBV15 and TRBJ2-4; 7 nucleotides agree with TRBD1. Germline V CDR1 and CDR2: LNHNV, YYDKDF (reference sequence). This CDR3 spans 12 amino acids. V was pared by 7 bases and J by 7 bases, with 4 bases of the junction left unmatched.

This clonotype came up many times. CDR3 sequence reads: CASSQDRGWDYEQYF. CDR3 DNA sequence: TGCGCCAGCAGCCAAGATCGAGGGTGGGACTACGAGCAGTACTTC. The chain recombines TRBV4-3 with TRBJ2-7; weak D call: TRBD2 (5 bases). The CDR3 has 15 residues. CDR1 is LGHNA and CDR2 is YSLEER in the germline V gene. V was clipped by 0 bases and J by 3 bases, with 12 bases between them.

Regarding this clonotype: This CDR3 is missing its conserved last phenylalanine or tryptophan, likely due to a read error. The limits of the CDR3 on the DNA are not certain, so only TCRdb's listed CDR3 is given. The V and J genes are TRBV7-6 and TRBJ1-4. The CDR3 spans 10 amino acids, including both terminal residues. Germline loops: CDR1 SGHVS, CDR2 FNYEAQ. The CDR3: CASSLGAAGC.

The chain combines TRBV12-5 with TRBJ2-3, with D perhaps matching TRBD1 or TRBD2 (5 bases each). The germline V gene has CDR1 LGHNT and CDR2 FRNRAP. The CDR3 extends over 12 amino acids. V lost 3 bases and J 6 bases, leaving 7 bases between the germline ends. CDR3 DNA sequence: TGTGCTAGTGGTTTATGGGGGGATACGCAGTATTTT. Protein product: CASGLWGDTQYF.

The rearrangement links TRBV2 to TRBJ2-3; D is perhaps TRBD2 (5 bases). V was trimmed by 6 bases and J by 0 bases, leaving 7 bases between them. The CDR3 runs to 13 residues. Germline V gene lookup returns CDR1 SNHLY and CDR2 FYNNEI. CDR3 sequence: CASSGESTDTQYF. The CDR3 DNA is TGTGCCAGCAGCGGGGAAAGCACAGATACGCAGTATTTT.

The chain couples TRBV6-5 to TRBJ1-6, with D uncertain. The length of the CDR3 is 15 residues. The germline CDR1 and CDR2 sequences are MNHEY and SVGAGI. Deletions cut 2 bases from V and 6 bases from J, with 11 bases between. The CDR3 spells CASSYGERFNSPLHF. The DNA of the CDR3 is TGTGCCAGCAGTTACGGTGAACGGTTTAATTCACCCCTCCACTTT.

This clonotype has a count of ten or more. The chain uses TRBV10-3 and TRBJ1-2, with D uncertain. V lost 3 bases and J 2 bases, leaving 13 bases between the germline ends. This CDR3 comprises 15 residues. Germline-derived CDR1 and CDR2 are ENHRY and SYGVKD. The CDR3 coding sequence is TGTGCCATCAGTGATGGGTCGGGCGCGAACTATGGCTACACCTTC. Its translation is CAISDGSGANYGYTF.

This clonotype came up a few times. This chain links TRBV5-5 with TRBJ1-6, with D unclear. Trimming pared 0 bases from V and 10 bases from J, leaving 20 bases between. Germline lookup yields CDR1 SGHKS and CDR2 YYEKEE (reference sequence). This CDR3 has 17 residues. CDR3 in amino acids: CASSLDPNSGQRSPLHF. In nucleotides, the CDR3 is TGTGCCAGCAGCTTGGACCCTAACTCGGGCCAAAGATCACCCCTCCACTTT.

CDR3 sequence (DNA): TGTGCCAGCTCACCGACAGAGAGCGCAGATACGCAGTATTTT. Protein: CASSPTESADTQYF. The genes are TRBV18 and TRBJ2-3, with D perhaps matching TRBD1 (5 bases). The CDR3 loop spans 14 amino acids. The germline gives CDR1 KGHSH, CDR2 LQKENI. V lost 3 bases and J lost 4, with 11 bases in between. The full variable domain, in which reference TRBV18 and TRBJ2-3 provide the parts outside the CDR3, is NAGVMQNPRHLVRRRGQEARLRCSPMKGHSHVYWYRQLPEEGLKFMVYLQKENIIDESGMPKERFSAEFPKEGPSILRIQQVVRGDSAAYFCASSPTESADTQYFGPGTRLTVL.

The table lists this clonotype with a few counts. V is TRBV4-3 and J is TRBJ2-3; the match to TRBD2 covers 7 bases. CDR1 and CDR2 from the germline V gene are LGHNA and YSLEER. J gave up 4 bases and V 3 bases, and 7 bases lay outside the gene matches. CDR3 size: 15 residues. The CDR3 loop is CASSHLGGRPDTQYF. In nucleotides, the CDR3 is TGCGCCAGCAGCCACCTCGGGGGGAGGCCAGATACGCAGTATTTT.

There are a few counts of this clonotype. This chain joins TRBV3-1 and TRBJ1-2; D is ambiguous. Germline V lookup: CDR1 LGHDT, CDR2 YNNKEL (reference sequence). The CDR3 runs 13 residues. V was pared by 0 bases and J by 4 bases, with 6 bases between. In DNA, the CDR3 is TGTGCCAGCAGCCAAGAAGGCCTCTATGGCTACACCTTC. Amino acid sequence: CASSQEGLYGYTF.

There are a few counts of this clonotype. The CDR3: CASSVEVFQSGYGDPFF. The CDR3 DNA reads TGTGCCAGCAGCGTAGAGGTGTTTCAGTCTGGTTATGGGGATCCGTTCTTC. The chain joins TRBV9 to TRBJ2-1; D uncertain. The CDR3 totals 17 residues. The germline gives CDR1 SGDLS, CDR2 YYNGEE. V dropped 0 bases and J dropped 15 bases, with 28 bases sitting between them. Combining the CDR3 with reference TRBV9 and TRBJ2-1 gives the whole variable domain DSGVTQTPKHLITATGQRVTLRCSPRSGDLSVYWYQQSLDQGLQFLIQYYNGEERAKGNILERFSAQQFPDLHSELNLSSLELGDSALYFCASSVEVFQSGYGDPFFGPGTRLTVL.

This clonotype occurred a few times. The chain carries TRBV20-1 and TRBJ2-5, with a possible D match to TRBD2 (6 bases). The CDR3 length is 15 residues. Trimming left V 0 bases short and J 2 bases short, with 13 bases between. Germline values: CDR1 DFQATT, CDR2 SNEGSKA (reference sequence). CDR3 sequence: CSARDWGLLQETQYF. As DNA, the CDR3 is TGCAGTGCTAGAGATTGGGGACTGCTTCAAGAGACCCAGTACTTC.

This chain connects TRBV2 to TRBJ2-3, with 9 bases fitting TRBD1. The germline CDR1 and CDR2 sequences are SNHLY and FYNNEI. Trimming cost V 8 bases and J 5 bases; bases outside gene matches: 8. The CDR3 sequence is 14 residues long. The CDR3 sequence is CASQYRGPGDTQYF. The CDR3 DNA is TGTGCCAGCCAATACAGGGGGCCCGGAGATACGCAGTATTTT.